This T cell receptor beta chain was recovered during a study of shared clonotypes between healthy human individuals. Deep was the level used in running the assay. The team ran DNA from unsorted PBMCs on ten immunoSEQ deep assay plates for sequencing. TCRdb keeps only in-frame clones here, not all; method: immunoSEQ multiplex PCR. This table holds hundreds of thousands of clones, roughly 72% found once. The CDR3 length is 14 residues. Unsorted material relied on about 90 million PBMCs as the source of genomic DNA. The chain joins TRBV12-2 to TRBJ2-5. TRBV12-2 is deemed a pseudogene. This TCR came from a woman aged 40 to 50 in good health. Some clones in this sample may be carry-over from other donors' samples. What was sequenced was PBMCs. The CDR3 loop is CASRLACREETQYF. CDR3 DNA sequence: TGTGCAAGTCGCTTAGCGTGCAGAGAAGAGACCCAGTACTTC.